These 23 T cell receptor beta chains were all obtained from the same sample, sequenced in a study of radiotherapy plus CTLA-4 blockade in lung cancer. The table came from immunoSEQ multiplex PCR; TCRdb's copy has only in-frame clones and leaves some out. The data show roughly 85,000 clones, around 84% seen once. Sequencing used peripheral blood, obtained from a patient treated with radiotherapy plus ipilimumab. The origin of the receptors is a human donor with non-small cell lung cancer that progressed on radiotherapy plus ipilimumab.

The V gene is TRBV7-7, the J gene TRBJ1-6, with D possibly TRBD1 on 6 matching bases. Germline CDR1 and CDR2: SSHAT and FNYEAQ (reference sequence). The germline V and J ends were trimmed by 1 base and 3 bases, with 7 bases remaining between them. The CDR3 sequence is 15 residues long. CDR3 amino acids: CASSLEQGYNSPLHF. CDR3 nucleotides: TGTGCCAGCAGCTTAGAACAGGGCTATAATTCACCCCTCCACTTT.

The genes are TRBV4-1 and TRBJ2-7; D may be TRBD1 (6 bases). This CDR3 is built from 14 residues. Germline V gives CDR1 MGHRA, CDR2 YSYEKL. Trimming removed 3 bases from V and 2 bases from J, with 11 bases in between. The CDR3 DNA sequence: TGCGCCAGCAGCCAGACAGGTCCACCCTACGAGCAGTACTTC. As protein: CASSQTGPPYEQYF.

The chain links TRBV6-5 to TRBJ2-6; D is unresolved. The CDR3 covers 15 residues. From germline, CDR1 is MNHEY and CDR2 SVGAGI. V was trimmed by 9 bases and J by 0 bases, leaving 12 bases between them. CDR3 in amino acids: CASSVDGSGANVLTF. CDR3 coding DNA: TGTGCCAGTAGTGTCGACGGCTCTGGGGCCAACGTCCTGACTTTC.

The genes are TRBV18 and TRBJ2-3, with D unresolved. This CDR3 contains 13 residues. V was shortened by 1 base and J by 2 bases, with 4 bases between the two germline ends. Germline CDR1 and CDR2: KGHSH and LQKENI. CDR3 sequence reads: CASSPLVTDTQYF. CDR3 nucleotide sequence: TGTGCCAGCTCACCACTGGTCACAGATACGCAGTATTTT. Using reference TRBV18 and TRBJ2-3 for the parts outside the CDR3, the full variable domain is NAGVMQNPRHLVRRRGQEARLRCSPMKGHSHVYWYRQLPEEGLKFMVYLQKENIIDESGMPKERFSAEFPKEGPSILRIQQVVRGDSAAYFCASSPLVTDTQYFGPGTRLTVL.

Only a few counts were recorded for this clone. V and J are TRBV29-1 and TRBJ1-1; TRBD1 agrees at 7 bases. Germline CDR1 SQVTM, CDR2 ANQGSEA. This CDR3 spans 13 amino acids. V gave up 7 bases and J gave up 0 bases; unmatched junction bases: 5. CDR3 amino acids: CSGGQSVNTEAFF. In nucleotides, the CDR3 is TGCAGCGGGGGACAGAGCGTGAACACTGAAGCTTTCTTT.

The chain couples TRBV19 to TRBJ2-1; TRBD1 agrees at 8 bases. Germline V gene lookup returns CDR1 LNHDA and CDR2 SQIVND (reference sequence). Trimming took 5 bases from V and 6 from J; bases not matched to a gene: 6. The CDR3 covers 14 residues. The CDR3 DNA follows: TGTGCCAGTAGTCCGACAGGGGTTGCCAATGAGCAGTTCTTC. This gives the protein CASSPTGVANEQFF.

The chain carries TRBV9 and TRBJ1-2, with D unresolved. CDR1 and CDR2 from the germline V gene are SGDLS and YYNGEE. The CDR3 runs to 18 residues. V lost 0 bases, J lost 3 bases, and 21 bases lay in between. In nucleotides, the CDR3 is TGTGCCAGCAGCGTAGATGGTGGCTCTCGGGTCTCTCACTATGGCTACACCTTC. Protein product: CASSVDGGSRVSHYGYTF.

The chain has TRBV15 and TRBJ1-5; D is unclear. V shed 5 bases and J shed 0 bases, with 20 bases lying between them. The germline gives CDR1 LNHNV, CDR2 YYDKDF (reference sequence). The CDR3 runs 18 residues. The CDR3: CATSPESVLGGSNQPQHF. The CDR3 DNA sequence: TGTGCCACCAGCCCCGAATCTGTGTTGGGAGGTAGCAATCAGCCCCAGCATTTT.

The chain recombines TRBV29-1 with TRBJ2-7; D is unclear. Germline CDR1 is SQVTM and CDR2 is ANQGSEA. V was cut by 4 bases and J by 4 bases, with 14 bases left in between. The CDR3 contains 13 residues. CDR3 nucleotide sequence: TGCAGCGTTGTTATTCTCCCCAAATACGAGCAGTACTTC. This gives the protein CSVVILPKYEQYF.

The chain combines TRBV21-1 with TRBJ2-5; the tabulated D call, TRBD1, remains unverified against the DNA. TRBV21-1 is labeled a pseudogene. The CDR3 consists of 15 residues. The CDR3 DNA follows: TGTGCCAGCAGCAAAGACTCAGGGGGCAGGGAGACCCAGTACTTC. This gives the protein CASSKDSGGRETQYF.

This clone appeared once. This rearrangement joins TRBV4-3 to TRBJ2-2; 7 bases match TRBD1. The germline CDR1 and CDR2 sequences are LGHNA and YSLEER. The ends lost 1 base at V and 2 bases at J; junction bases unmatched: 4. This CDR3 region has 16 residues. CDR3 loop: CASSQGYRGNTGELFF. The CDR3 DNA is TGCGCCAGCAGCCAAGGTTACAGGGGAAACACCGGGGAGCTGTTTTTT.

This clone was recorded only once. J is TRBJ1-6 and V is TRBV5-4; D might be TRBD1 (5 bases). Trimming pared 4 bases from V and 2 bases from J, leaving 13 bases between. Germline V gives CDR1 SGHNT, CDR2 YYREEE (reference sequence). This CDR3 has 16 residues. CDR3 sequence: CASSPGPAAYNSPLHF. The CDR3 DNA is TGTGCCAGCAGCCCAGGGCCGGCCGCCTATAATTCACCCCTCCACTTT. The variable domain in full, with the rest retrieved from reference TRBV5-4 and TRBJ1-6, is ETGVTQSPTHLIKTRGQQVTLRCSSQSGHNTVSWYQQALGQGPQFIFQYYREEENGRGNFPPRFSGLQFPNYSSELNVNALELDDSALYLCASSPGPAAYNSPLHFGNGTRLTVT.

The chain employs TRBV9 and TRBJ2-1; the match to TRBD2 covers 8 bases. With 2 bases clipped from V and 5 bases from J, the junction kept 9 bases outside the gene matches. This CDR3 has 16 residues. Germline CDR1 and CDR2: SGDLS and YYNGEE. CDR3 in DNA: TGTGCCAGCAGCGTCGGGGGGGCCGTTTTTAACAATGAGCAGTTCTTC. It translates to CASSVGGAVFNNEQFF.

In DNA form, the CDR3 reads TGTGCCAGCAGACAGTACCAAGAGACCCAGTACTTC. Translated: CASRQYQETQYF. The V and J genes are TRBV6-1 and TRBJ2-5; D not resolved. CDR1 and CDR2 from the germline V gene are MNHNS and SASEGT. This CDR3 has 12 amino acids. V was clipped by 6 bases and J by 0 bases, with 5 bases between them.

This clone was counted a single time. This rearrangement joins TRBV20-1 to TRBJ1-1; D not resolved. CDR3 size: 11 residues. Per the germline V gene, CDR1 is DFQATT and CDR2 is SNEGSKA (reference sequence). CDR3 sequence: CSLRRNTEAFF. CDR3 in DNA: TGCAGCCTCAGGCGGAACACTGAAGCTTTCTTT.

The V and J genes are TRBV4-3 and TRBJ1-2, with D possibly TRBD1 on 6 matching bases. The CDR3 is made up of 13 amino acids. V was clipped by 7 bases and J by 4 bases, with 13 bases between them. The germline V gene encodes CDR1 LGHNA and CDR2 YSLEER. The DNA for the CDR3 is TGCGCCAGCAACGGCAGGGGTTCCTATGGCTACACCTTC. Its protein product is CASNGRGSYGYTF.

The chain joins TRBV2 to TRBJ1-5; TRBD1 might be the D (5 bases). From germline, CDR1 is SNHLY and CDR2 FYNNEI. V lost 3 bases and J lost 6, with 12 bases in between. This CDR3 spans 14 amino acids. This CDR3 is CASSDGRGSQPQHF. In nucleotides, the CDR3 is TGTGCCAGCAGTGATGGGAGGGGAAGTCAGCCCCAGCATTTT.

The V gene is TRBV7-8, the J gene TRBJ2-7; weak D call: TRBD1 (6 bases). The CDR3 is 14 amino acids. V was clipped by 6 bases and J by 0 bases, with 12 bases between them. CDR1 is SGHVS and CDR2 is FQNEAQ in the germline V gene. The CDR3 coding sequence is TGTGCCAGCAGTCGTGACAGGCCCTCCTACGAGCAGTACTTC. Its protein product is CASSRDRPSYEQYF.

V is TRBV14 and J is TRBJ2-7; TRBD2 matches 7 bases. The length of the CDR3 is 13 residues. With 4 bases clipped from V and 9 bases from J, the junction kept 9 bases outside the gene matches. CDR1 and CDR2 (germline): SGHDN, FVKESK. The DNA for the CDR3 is TGTGCCAGCAGCCCCTCCCTACAGCGGGGGCAGTACTTC. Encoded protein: CASSPSLQRGQYF.

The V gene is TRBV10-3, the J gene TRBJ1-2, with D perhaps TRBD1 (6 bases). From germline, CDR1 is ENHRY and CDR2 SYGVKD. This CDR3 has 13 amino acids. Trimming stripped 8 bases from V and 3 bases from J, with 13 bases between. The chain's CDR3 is CAIWGGLDYGYTF. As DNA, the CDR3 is TGTGCCATCTGGGGGGGCTTAGACTATGGCTACACCTTC.

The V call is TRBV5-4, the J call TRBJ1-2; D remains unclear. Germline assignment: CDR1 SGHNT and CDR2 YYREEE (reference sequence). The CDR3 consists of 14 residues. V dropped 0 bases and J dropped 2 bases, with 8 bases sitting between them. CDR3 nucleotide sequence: TGTGCCAGCAGCTTGGGGCACCCAAACTATGGCTACACCTTC. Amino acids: CASSLGHPNYGYTF. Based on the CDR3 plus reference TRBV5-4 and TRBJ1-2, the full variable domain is ETGVTQSPTHLIKTRGQQVTLRCSSQSGHNTVSWYQQALGQGPQFIFQYYREEENGRGNFPPRFSGLQFPNYSSELNVNALELDDSALYLCASSLGHPNYGYTFGSGTRLTVV.

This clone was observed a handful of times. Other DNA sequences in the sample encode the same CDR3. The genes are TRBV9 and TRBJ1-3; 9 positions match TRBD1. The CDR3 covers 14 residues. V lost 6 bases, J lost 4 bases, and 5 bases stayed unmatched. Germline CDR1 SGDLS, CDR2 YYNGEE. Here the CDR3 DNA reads TGTGCCAGCACCGGGACAGGGTCCGGAAACACCATATATTTT. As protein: CASTGTGSGNTIYF.

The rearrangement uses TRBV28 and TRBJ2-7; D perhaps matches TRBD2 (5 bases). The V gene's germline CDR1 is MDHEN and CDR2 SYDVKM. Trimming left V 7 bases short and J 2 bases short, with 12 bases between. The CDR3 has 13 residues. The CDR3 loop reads CASMRENPYEQYF. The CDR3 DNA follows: TGTGCCAGCATGAGGGAGAACCCCTACGAGCAGTACTTC. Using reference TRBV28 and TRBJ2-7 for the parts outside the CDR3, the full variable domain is DVKVTQSSRYLVKRTGEKVFLECVQDMDHENMFWYRQDPGLGLRLIYFSYDVKMKEKGDIPEGYSVSREKKERFSLILESASTNQTSMYLCASMRENPYEQYFGPGTRLTVT.